These 28 T cell receptor beta chains were sequenced from one sample in a study of blood T cell repertoires in COVID-19. Clones were sequenced by immunoSEQ multiplex PCR, and TCRdb holds only the in-frame ones, with some missing. This repertoire shows 250,000 to 350,000 clones, about 90% found once; its top ten account for about 10%. Sequencing was done on a sample of peripheral blood. The source is a woman aged 25 to 39 with COVID-19, enrolled during active disease.

The genes are TRBV5-1 and TRBJ2-5; 7 nucleotides align to TRBD1. This CDR3 has 13 residues. The germline CDR1 and CDR2 sequences are SGHRS and YFSETQ. V shed 6 bases, J shed 1 base, and the junction held 3 bases outside the gene matches. In nucleotides, the CDR3 is TGCGCCAGCAAGGGACAGTCCCAAGAGACCCAGTACTTC. It yields the protein CASKGQSQETQYF.

The chain couples TRBV28 to TRBJ1-2; 8 bases map to TRBD1. J was trimmed by 4 bases and V by 6 bases; bases with no gene match: 4. The length of the CDR3 is 13 residues. Germline V gene lookup returns CDR1 MDHEN and CDR2 SYDVKM. CDR3 protein: CASRPGGGYGYTF. The DNA of the CDR3 is TGTGCCAGCAGACCAGGGGGCGGCTATGGCTACACCTTC.

V usage is TRBV29-1 and J usage is TRBJ2-3, with unresolved D. The CDR3 is 13 amino acids. With 4 bases removed from V and 2 bases from J, the gap between germline ends came to 10 bases. Germline lookup yields CDR1 SQVTM and CDR2 ANQGSEA. DNA for the CDR3: TGCAGCGTTGTACGCCTAAACACAGATACGCAGTATTTT. Its translation: CSVVRLNTDTQYF.

As DNA, the CDR3 is TGTGCCACCAGCGAGGGTTATTTGGCCGGGGAGCTGTTTTTT. This sequence encodes CATSEGYLAGELFF. V is TRBV15 and J is TRBJ2-2; TRBD2 is a possible D gene (5 bases). CDR1 LNHNV and CDR2 YYDKDF come from the germline V gene (reference sequence). V was trimmed by 5 bases and J by 6 bases, leaving 13 bases between them. The CDR3 runs to 14 residues.

The rearrangement uses TRBV6-5 and TRBJ1-2; TRBD1 matches at 7 bases. The CDR3 is 13 residues long. Losses at the gene ends were 9 bases for V and 4 bases for J; bases not matched to a gene: 8. Germline CDR1 reads MNHEY; CDR2 reads SVGAGI. The DNA for the CDR3 is TGTGCCAGTCGGTTAGGGACAGTCTATGGCTACACCTTC. It translates to CASRLGTVYGYTF.

The CDR3 sequence is CASSHPGQNTGELFF. The CDR3 DNA sequence: TGTGCCAGCAGCCACCCGGGACAGAACACCGGGGAGCTGTTTTTT. The chain recombines TRBV4-2 with TRBJ2-2; tentative D call: TRBD1 (6 bases). The V end was cut by 3 bases, the J end by 1 base, with 9 bases between. CDR1 and CDR2 from the germline V gene are LGHNA and YNFKEQ. The CDR3 consists of 15 residues.

This CDR3 reads CASSLVRVGNTEAFF. The CDR3 bases are TGTGCCAGCAGCTTGGTCCGGGTAGGGAACACTGAAGCTTTCTTT. J is TRBJ1-1 and V is TRBV5-4, with D uncertain. The CDR3 is made up of 15 amino acids. CDR1 and CDR2 (germline): SGHNT, YYREEE (reference sequence). Trimming left V 0 bases short and J 1 base short, with 10 bases between.

The genes are TRBV6-5 and TRBJ1-1; D is undetermined. Trimming cost V 4 bases and J 1 base, with 10 bases left between them. The CDR3 runs 14 residues. In germline, CDR1 is MNHEY, CDR2 SVGAGI. The CDR3, as DNA: TGTGCCAGCAGTTTAGGAGGAGGGAACACTGAAGCTTTCTTT. Translated, it gives CASSLGGGNTEAFF.

The chain is built from TRBV6-2 or TRBV6-3 and TRBJ2-3; 11 bases are a match to TRBD2. Germline assignment: CDR1 MNHEY and CDR2 SVGEGT. The CDR3 sequence is 15 residues long. V gave up 2 bases and J gave up 4 bases; unmatched junction bases: 2. The CDR3 reads CASSYLAGGSDTQYF. CDR3 DNA sequence: TGTGCCAGCAGTTACCTAGCGGGAGGATCAGATACGCAGTATTTT.

This chain joins TRBV2 and TRBJ2-7, with D perhaps matching TRBD1 (6 bases). There are 13 residues in the CDR3. With 4 bases removed from V and 3 bases from J, the gap between germline ends came to 10 bases. Looked up from germline, CDR1 is SNHLY and CDR2 is FYNNEI. CDR3 protein: CASSGQGIYEQYF. The DNA of the CDR3 is TGTGCCAGCAGTGGTCAGGGGATCTACGAGCAGTACTTC.

The genes are TRBV4-1 and TRBJ2-5; 9 nucleotides line up with TRBD2. V dropped 4 bases and J dropped 5; count of bases not matched to a gene: 11. CDR1 is MGHRA, CDR2 YSYEKL, per germline. This CDR3 has 16 amino acids. The CDR3: CASSPLTSGLGETQYF. The CDR3 bases are TGCGCCAGCAGCCCATTGACTAGCGGCCTTGGGGAGACCCAGTACTTC.

The gene calls are TRBV27 and TRBJ2-3; D might be TRBD2 (5 bases). The CDR3 is 15 amino acids. Trimming took 5 bases from V and 2 from J, leaving 14 bases between them. Germline-derived CDR1 and CDR2 are MNHEY and SMNVEV (reference sequence). This chain's CDR3 is CASSPTRKLTDTQYF. The CDR3 nucleotides read TGTGCCAGCAGTCCCACTAGGAAACTCACAGATACGCAGTATTTT.

In DNA, the CDR3 is TGTGCCAGCAGCCAAGATCGGAGGGACTTTCAAGAGACCCAGTACTTC. It translates to CASSQDRRDFQETQYF. V and J are TRBV3-1 (or the pseudogene TRBV3-2) and TRBJ2-5, with D tentatively TRBD2 (6 bases). Trimming took off 0 bases at V and 2 bases at J, with 13 bases between the two ends. CDR3 length: 16 residues. The germline V gene encodes CDR1 LGHDT and CDR2 YNNKEL (reference sequence).

The chain couples TRBV27 to TRBJ1-6; D is possibly TRBD1 (5 bases). The germline CDR1 and CDR2 sequences are MNHEY and SMNVEV (reference sequence). This CDR3 is 15 amino acids long. V was clipped by 5 bases and J by 8 bases, with 16 bases between them. The CDR3 sequence is CASSRGRYFHSPLHF. The CDR3 DNA sequence: TGTGCCAGCAGTAGGGGAAGGTATTTTCATTCACCCCTCCACTTT.

The chain carries TRBV9 and TRBJ2-5; 11 bases align to TRBD1. Germline V CDR1 and CDR2: SGDLS, YYNGEE. The CDR3 sequence is 17 residues long. Germline trimming cut 0 bases from V and 5 bases from J; bases unmatched to any gene: 9. In DNA, the CDR3 is TGTGCCAGCAGCGTAGCTCCTGTGGACAGGGGGCAGGAGACCCAGTACTTC. Residues: CASSVAPVDRGQETQYF.

The V gene is TRBV27, the J gene TRBJ1-5; 9 positions match TRBD1. Germline CDR1 and CDR2: MNHEY and SMNVEV (reference sequence). V dropped 3 bases and J dropped 6; count of bases not matched to a gene: 6. There are 15 residues in the CDR3. The DNA for the CDR3 is TGTGCCAGCAGTTTTCGACAGGGGGTGGGTCAGCCCCAGCATTTT. This sequence encodes CASSFRQGVGQPQHF.

The rearrangement uses TRBV23-1 and TRBJ2-4; 7 positions match TRBD1. TRBV23-1 is sorted into the ORF group, with uncertain function. The CDR3 sequence is 13 residues long. V dropped 2 bases and J dropped 8; count of bases not matched to a gene: 3. This CDR3 reads CASSQTGADIQYF. The CDR3, as DNA: TGCGCCAGCAGTCAAACAGGGGCAGACATTCAGTACTTC.

This chain links TRBV10-3 with TRBJ1-6; 9 bases agree with TRBD1. V lost 0 bases and J lost 9; bases outside the gene matches: 12. Germline CDR1 is ENHRY and CDR2 is SYGVKD. The CDR3 contains 18 residues. CDR3 loop: CAISESGTGLAERSPLHF. CDR3 bases: TGTGCCATCAGTGAGTCCGGGACAGGGTTGGCTGAACGTTCACCCCTCCACTTT.

The chain joins TRBV5-4 to TRBJ2-4; D ambiguous. Germline V gene lookup returns CDR1 SGHNT and CDR2 YYREEE (reference sequence). V lost 0 bases and J lost 8, with 12 bases in between. The CDR3 runs to 14 residues. The CDR3 coding sequence is TGTGCCAGCAGCTTGGAACAGTATCCCGACATTCAGTACTTC. Amino acid sequence: CASSLEQYPDIQYF.

The V gene is TRBV19, the J gene TRBJ2-3; 10 bases agree with TRBD2. This CDR3 spans 14 amino acids. Losses at the gene ends were 8 bases for V and 0 bases for J; bases not matched to a gene: 2. Germline values: CDR1 LNHDA, CDR2 SQIVND (reference sequence). The CDR3 DNA follows: TGTGCCAGTGGACTAGCGGCTAGCACAGATACGCAGTATTTT. Encoded protein: CASGLAASTDTQYF.

The chain links TRBV10-1 to TRBJ2-5; 8 bases align to TRBD2. There are 19 residues in the CDR3. In germline, CDR1 is WNHNN, CDR2 SYGVQD (reference sequence). With V trimmed by 5 bases and J by 1 base, 18 bases remained unmatched. The CDR3 sequence: CASSIPRARAGTSQETQYF. In DNA, the CDR3 is TGCGCCAGCAGTATCCCCCGAGCCAGGGCAGGGACTAGCCAAGAGACCCAGTACTTC.

CDR3 residues: CASSYSTSGNTGELFF. In DNA form, the CDR3 reads TGTGCCAGCAGTTACTCGACTAGCGGGAACACCGGGGAGCTGTTTTTT. This chain connects TRBV6-6 to TRBJ2-2; 9 bases fit TRBD2. V lost 0 bases to trimming and J lost 1 base; unmatched junction nucleotides: 0. The CDR3 is made up of 16 amino acids. Per the germline V gene, CDR1 is MNHNY and CDR2 is SVGAGI (reference sequence).

The chain links TRBV6-1 to TRBJ2-7; tentative D call: TRBD1 (5 bases). This CDR3 spans 15 amino acids. V was clipped by 1 base and J by 0 bases, with 10 bases between them. Per the germline V gene, CDR1 is MNHNS and CDR2 is SASEGT. CDR3 bases: TGTGCCAGCAGTGAAGTTAACAGGAGCTCCTACGAGCAGTACTTC. It yields the protein CASSEVNRSSYEQYF.

The chain combines TRBV5-5 with TRBJ2-1; 9 positions match TRBD2. Germline lookup yields CDR1 SGHKS and CDR2 YYEKEE (reference sequence). This CDR3 has 17 residues. J was trimmed by 7 bases and V by 4 bases; bases with no gene match: 15. CDR3 bases: TGTGCCAGCAGCCCAAAAACTAGCGGGTCGCCCAAAAATGAGCAGTTCTTC. This codes for CASSPKTSGSPKNEQFF.

This clone was seen only a few times. The gene calls are TRBV7-9 and TRBJ1-2, with 9 nucleotides matching TRBD1. The CDR3 has 16 amino acids. J was trimmed by 1 base and V by 2 bases; bases with no gene match: 5. Per germline, CDR1 SEHNR and CDR2 FQNEAQ (reference sequence). The CDR3 DNA reads TGTGCCAGCAGCTTAAAGGGACAGGGCTTTAACTATGGCTACACCTTC. This codes for CASSLKGQGFNYGYTF.

This sequence joins TRBV10-3 and TRBJ1-2; 9 nucleotides align to TRBD1. Per germline, CDR1 ENHRY and CDR2 SYGVKD. V lost 9 bases and J lost 8; bases outside the gene matches: 13. The CDR3 is made up of 14 amino acids. As DNA, the CDR3 is TGTGCCATAAACGAGGGGACAGGGCCTGGAGGCTACACCTTC. Translation gives CAINEGTGPGGYTF.

The rearrangement links TRBV6-2 or TRBV6-3 to TRBJ1-6, with TRBD1 identical over 8 bases. Per the germline V gene, CDR1 is MNHEY and CDR2 is SVGEGT. V lost 5 bases, J lost 15 bases, and 15 bases stayed unmatched. The length of the CDR3 is 15 residues. The CDR3 DNA sequence: TGTGCCAGCAGTACCACCGGGACAGGAGCTCCAGACCTCCACTTT. Its translation is CASSTTGTGAPDLHF.

The rearrangement joins TRBV5-4 to TRBJ1-1; 7 bases map to TRBD1. The ends lost 1 base at V and 10 bases at J; junction bases unmatched: 4. Per the germline V gene, CDR1 is SGHNT and CDR2 is YYREEE (reference sequence). The CDR3 consists of 12 residues. CDR3 coding DNA: TGTGCCAGCAGCTTGATAGGGGGCACAGCTTTCTTT. Its translation: CASSLIGGTAFF.